Listed below are T cell receptor beta chains from one sample, sequenced in a study of shared clonotypes between healthy human individuals. Using immunoSEQ multiplex PCR, the repertoire was profiled, and TCRdb retains in-frame clones only, with some absent. The sample holds 980,000 or so clones, approximately 80% seen once. The sample was memory CD4+ T cells sorted from blood. These receptors came from a man aged 18 to 35 in good health. CDR3s include the opening cysteine and the closing phenylalanine or tryptophan. The D gene is left open where the match is weak. The listing skips clone size in some rows; elsewhere it reads once, few, many or a size class.

TRBD1	-	TRBV27	TRBJ1-2	CASSLQGQGVAGYTF	TGTGCCAGCAGTTTACAAGGACAGGGTGTAGCTGGCTACACCTTC
TRBD1	-	TRBV10-2	TRBJ2-1	CASSEGTGEQFF	TGCGCCAGCAGTGAAGGGACAGGTGAGCAGTTCTTC
-	few	TRBV7-9	TRBJ1-3	CASSFSGTSGNTIYF	TGTGCCAGCAGCTTTTCGGGGACCTCTGGAAACACCATATATTTT
TRBD2	once	TRBV5-4	TRBJ2-3	CASSQGTSGSTDTQYF	TGTGCCAGCAGCCAGGGGACTAGCGGTAGCACAGATACGCAGTATTTT
-	few	TRBV7-9	TRBJ1-1	CASSLDGAMNTEAFF	TGTGCCAGCAGCTTAGATGGGGCCATGAACACTGAAGCTTTCTTT
-	-	TRBV30	TRBJ1-5	CAWSVREYQPQHF	TGTGCCTGGAGTGTAAGGGAGTATCAGCCCCAGCATTTT
-	-	TRBV6-6	TRBJ2-2	CASSYRTDTGELFF	TGTGCCAGCAGTTACAGGACCGACACCGGGGAGCTGTTTTTT
TRBD1	-	TRBV4-1	TRBJ2-5	CASSSRQGLVETQYF	TGCGCCAGCAGCTCACGACAGGGTCTTGTGGAGACCCAGTACTTC
-	-	TRBV6-6	TRBJ2-5	CASSYGGETQYF	TGTGCCAGCAGTTATGGCGGCGAGACCCAGTACTTC
-	-	TRBV5-1	TRBJ2-5	CASSFQAQETQYF	TGCGCCAGCAGCTTTCAAGCGCAAGAGACCCAGTACTTC
-	-	TRBV10-3	TRBJ2-2	CAISGPAASSFTGELFF	TGTGCCATCAGTGGACCTGCGGCCAGTTCTTTCACCGGGGAGCTGTTTTTT
TRBD1	-	TRBV7-6	TRBJ2-2	CASSLAGTGAYAGELFF	TGTGCCAGCAGCTTAGCGGGGACAGGGGCTTATGCCGGGGAGCTGTTTTTT
-	few	TRBV29-1	TRBJ1-5	CSTGQYSNQPQHF	TGCAGCACTGGACAGTATAGCAATCAGCCCCAGCATTTT